This T cell receptor (beta chain) was profiled in a study of blood T cells in healthy people across ages. Trimming took 7 bases from V and 3 from J; bases not matched to a gene: 2. Germline V gives CDR1 MGHDK, CDR2 SYGVNS. CDR3 length equals 12 residues. Comments on this clonotype: The antigen is undetermined.

Sample-barcoded 5' priming and a J-beta primer mix drove a second PCR of 7 to 11 cycles. TCRdb recomputed calls from the 5' RACE reads with MiXCR, one row per CDR3 protein. The data show approximately 940,000 distinct CDR3 sequences, with around 46% seen just once and about an eighth held by the top ten. Study-level results: CMV status of donors was not determined, possibly confounding expanded clonotype changes. In older individuals, TCR beta diversity per million T cells was lower, falling roughly linearly with age.

This chain links TRBV25-1 with TRBJ2-5, with 7 bases identical to TRBD2. The sequencing sample was made of blood. This clonotype was obtained from a man younger than 45 in good health. The CDR3 sequence: CASTAGEETQYF. CDR3 DNA sequence: TGTGCCAGCACCGCGGGGGAAGAGACCCAGTACTTC.